The 9 T cell receptor beta chains in this list originate from one sample, sequenced in a study of shared clonotypes between healthy human individuals. TCRdb's table, derived via immunoSEQ multiplex PCR, lists solely in-frame clones and lacks some. The sample consists of some 2,000,000 clones, 95% of them appearing once. The material sequenced was naive CD4+ T cells sorted from blood. Subset reported: CD45RA+ positively selected. All receptors come from a man between 18 and 29 years old in good health.

The chain carries TRBV6-1 and TRBJ1-1, with a weak D call TRBD1 (6 bases). Germline CDR1 is MNHNS and CDR2 is SASEGT. V was pared by 6 bases and J by 5 bases, with 10 bases between. The CDR3 has 12 amino acids. The CDR3 DNA reads as TGTGCCAGCAGGTTAACAGGGACTGAAGCTTTCTTT. Translating it yields CASRLTGTEAFF.

The V gene is TRBV5-1, the J gene TRBJ1-1; D remains unclear. V lost 1 base, J lost 5 bases, and 9 bases lay in between. Germline loops: CDR1 SGHRS, CDR2 YFSETQ. The CDR3 is 13 amino acids. The CDR3 nucleotides read TGCGCCAGCAGCTTGCCTCCGATGACTGAAGCTTTCTTT. Protein sequence: CASSLPPMTEAFF.

The gene calls are TRBV29-1 and TRBJ2-1, with 8 bases fitting TRBD2. V was pared by 3 bases and J by 6 bases, with 10 bases of the junction left unmatched. Germline CDR1 SQVTM, CDR2 ANQGSEA. The CDR3 is 15 residues long. The CDR3 DNA reads as TGCAGCGTTGAGATCGGGACTAGAACTCCCAATGAGCAGTTCTTC. Its protein product is CSVEIGTRTPNEQFF.

In this sample, this clone turned up once. The chain is built from TRBV18 and TRBJ1-2; the D gene is possibly TRBD1 (6 bases). The V end was cut by 6 bases, the J end by 7 bases, with 18 bases between. The germline V gene has CDR1 KGHSH and CDR2 LQKENI. This CDR3 region has 14 residues. In DNA form, the CDR3 reads TGTGCCAGCTCCACGGGGACATACGGAGGTGGCTACACCTTC. As protein: CASSTGTYGGGYTF.

The V call is TRBV30, the J call TRBJ1-1; a weak D match, TRBD1 (6 bases). In germline, CDR1 is GTSNPN, CDR2 SVGIG (reference sequence). The CDR3 has 13 amino acids. Trimming stripped 7 bases from V and 3 bases from J, with 15 bases between. The CDR3 reads CASCEGGDTEAFF. DNA of the CDR3: TGTGCCTCATGTGAGGGGGGGGACACTGAAGCTTTCTTT. The full variable domain, with the rest looked up from reference TRBV30 and TRBJ1-1, is SQTIHQWPATLVQPVGSPLSLECTVEGTSNPNLYWYRQAAGRGLQLLFYSVGIGQISSEVPQNLSASRPQDRQFILSSKKLLLSDSGFYLCASCEGGDTEAFFGQGTRLTVV.

The chain couples TRBV11-2 to TRBJ2-6; D assignment may be TRBD1 or TRBD2 (6 bases each). V dropped 0 bases and J dropped 4 bases, with 13 bases sitting between them. CDR3 length: 17 amino acids. Germline V gene sequence: CDR1 SGHAT, CDR2 FQNNGV. CDR3 protein: CASSLDVRGTGANVLTF. CDR3 sequence (DNA): TGTGCCAGCAGCTTAGATGTCCGGGGGACAGGGGCCAACGTCCTGACTTTC.

This chain connects TRBV5-1 to TRBJ2-2; D gene unclear. V was pared by 0 bases and J by 4 bases, with 10 bases between. Germline loops: CDR1 SGHRS, CDR2 YFSETQ. The CDR3 runs 15 residues. CDR3 sequence: CASSLEYGSTGELFF. In DNA form, the CDR3 reads TGCGCCAGCAGCTTGGAATACGGGTCCACCGGGGAGCTGTTTTTT. The whole variable domain, filled in from reference TRBV5-1 and TRBJ2-2, reads KAGVTQTPRYLIKTRGQQVTLSCSPISGHRSVSWYQQTPGQGLQFLFEYFSETQRNKGNFPGRFSGRQFSNSRSEMNVSTLELGDSALYLCASSLEYGSTGELFFGEGSRLTVL.

The chain carries TRBV6-5 and TRBJ2-2; D might be TRBD2 (7 bases). CDR1 and CDR2 from the germline V gene are MNHEY and SVGAGI. The CDR3 is 12 residues long. This chain's CDR3 is CAGGVVPGELFF. The CDR3, as DNA: TGTGCAGGGGGGGTAGTTCCCGGGGAGCTGTTTTTT.

J is TRBJ2-7 and V is TRBV6-5, with D possibly matching TRBD1 (6 bases). There are 11 residues in the CDR3. The V end was cut by 5 bases, the J end by 9 bases, with 11 bases between. Germline-derived CDR1 and CDR2 are MNHEY and SVGAGI. The CDR3 coding sequence is TGTGCCAGCAGTGACAGGAGCATGCAGTACTTC. Protein sequence: CASSDRSMQYF.